What follows is one T cell receptor (beta chain) and its context. It has no known antigen specificity. No base qualities exist here, and no much larger clone lies one base off it. This sample was included in a study of T cell responses to AZD1222 COVID-19 vaccine (dated by TCRdb to the early 2020s). Some background on the complete study: AZD1222 recipients given second doses at about 4 weeks or at about 12 weeks were pooled, since spike-specific TCR depth and breadth were not found to differ between the two schedules. A total of more than 230 trial participants underwent TCR sequencing, of whom 200 to 220 had received two doses of AZD1222 and approximately 26 had received two doses of the MenACWY control vaccine. Enrollment into the trials was organized by age into subgroups of 18-55, 56-69 and 70-plus years, and those subgroups contained approximately 150, 30 and 60 TCR-sequenced participants, respectively.

The full study reports these points: Conclusions about previously exposed vaccinees are limited, since just 6 or 7 AZD1222 recipients were seropositive for SARS-CoV-2 at baseline. Most participants were white British and females outnumbered males, and the authors suggested that clonal diversity may have been underestimated. A significant rise in spike-specific TCR breadth and depth was observed after two AZD1222 doses relative to day 0 and relative to MenACWY recipients. The vaccine-associated CD4 TCRs covered the entire spike protein, and the dominant responses fell in regions 160-218 and 743-854. Reportedly, close to half of the unique spike-specific TCRs recognized epitopes lying outside the regions that are mutated in the B.1.351 and B.1.1.7 variants. The 56-69-year group was small, and its depth increase did not reach significance, likely because of low power. Because no day 14 peak-response samples were available, the repertoires could be characterized only after the peak T cell response.

The CDR3 regions of human TCRbeta chains were analyzed by immunosequencing. In the original analysis: TCRs in the repertoires were compared against a reference library of SARS-CoV-2-specific TCRs that had been generated with the MIRA antigen-specificity platform. Breadth was defined as the fraction of unique TCRs that were SARS-CoV-2-associated, and depth was defined as the fraction of total T cells that were SARS-CoV-2-associated. Using the MIRA data, every spike-specific TCR was mapped to the spike region that the TCR reacted to and assigned to either a CD4 or a CD8 class. Log10-transformed breadth and depth values were compared by one-way ANOVA with Sidak's multiple comparisons tests. This is the immuneACCESS table as TCRdb keeps it, with only in-frame sequences that have V and J called. A part of the clones is gone; compared with another copy, unresolved V genes explain less than half, and the rest is unexplained. V, J and clone size reflect that table, while D and trimming were determined from the DNA. This sample lists about 150,000 clones; roughly 90% were detected once. The ten largest clones capture over 1.1% of the sample.

The time point label, read with the paper, signifies: baseline before first vaccination. Vaccinee samples came from UK trials COV001 and COV002, including a single-blind randomized controlled phase 2/3 trial of AZD1222 (ChAdOx1 nCoV-19) in healthy adults. For TCRbeta chain sequencing, PBMC samples from trial participants were taken at day 0 and at day 28 after the second dose. From its cysteine to its phenylalanine, the CDR3 spans 13 amino acids. Just the 39-base CDR3 DNA is kept, in frame starting at base 1. V drops 1 base and J drops 0 bases, leaving 2 bases in between. The germline V gene gives CDR1 as SGHRS and CDR2 as YFSETQ.

The receptor was derived from an adult in good health. The sequence links TRBV5-1 to TRBJ1-5; the D gene is unclear. This material consisted of peripheral blood, taken on day 0 of AZD1222 vaccination. The DNA is as follows: TGCGCCAGCAGCTTGAGTAGCAATCAGCCCCAGCATTTT. It translates to CASSLSSNQPQHF.